This is a list of T cell receptor beta chains from one sample in a study of cytomegalovirus exposure and HLA in healthy donors. Produced via immunoSEQ multiplex PCR; TCRdb's table is partial and in-frame only. Of about 140,000 clones detected, 73% appear once; the ten largest clones hold 1% to 1.5%. The sequenced sample was PBMCs. The origin of the receptors is a woman between 35 and 50 years old in good health and CMV-seronegative. The conserved cysteine and the conserved F or W are not part of the CDR3 here.

V,J,CDR3
TRBV6-1,TRBJ2-3,ASSESGGWDTDTQY
TRBV5-4,TRBJ2-3,ASSSVVRASTDTQY
TRBV11-3,TRBJ2-3,ASSYRGSPTDTQY
TRBV11-3,TRBJ2-1,ASSSGCEPF
TRBV5-1,TRBJ2-1,ASSLDVPGFNEQF
TRBV27,TRBJ1-2,ASSSQGNGYT
TRBV18,TRBJ2-7,ASSPGTNSYEQY
TRBV6-5,TRBJ1-3,ASSSQIIPTGNTIY
TRBV5-4,TRBJ1-1,ASSLDSGNTEAF
TRBV19,TRBJ1-2,ASTLMTASYGYT
TRBV27,TRBJ1-1,VSTSRTGVRTEAF
TRBV2,TRBJ1-4,ASETQGFNEKLF
TRBV7-9,TRBJ2-1,ASSLGGREQF
TRBV14,TRBJ1-2,ASSQGGYGRNYDGYT
TRBV7-9,TRBJ1-1,ASSPSGNTEAF
TRBV9,TRBJ2-1,ASSVARLAGGYNEQF
TRBV5-4,TRBJ2-3,ASSMGSGGLTDTQY
TRBV4-3,TRBJ1-1,ASSQGTGASEAF
TRBV12-5,TRBJ1-3,ASGLRSWGESGNTIY
TRBV29-1,TRBJ1-2,SVEDGQNYGYT
TRBV11-2,TRBJ2-1,ASNPTGGSYNEQF
TRBV13,TRBJ1-2,ASSLGYQTANYGYT
TRBV28,TRBJ1-6,ASSLSSYNSPLH
TRBV7-3,TRBJ2-1,ASSLGGVYNEQF